This T cell receptor beta chain was sequenced in a study of T cells in women clearing cervical HPV infection. Libraries were prepared by immunoSEQ multiplex PCR; TCRdb keeps only in-frame clonotypes and omits some of them. This repertoire includes some 37,000 clones. The junction had 7 bases not matched to a gene; V was cut back by 6 bases and J by 3 bases. Looked up from germline, CDR1 is SNHLY and CDR2 is FYNNEI. There are 14 residues in the CDR3. In the case of this clone: The read finishes 3 residues shy of the CDR3 end, and the germline J gene is used to complete it.

The sample consisted of blood buffy coat. This chain links TRBV2 with TRBJ1-2; 7 positions agree with TRBD1. The source of this sequence is a woman aged 18 to 75 with a cervical HPV16 infection that either progressed to CIN3+ or cleared (not recorded which). The CDR3 DNA, read in part, is TGTGCCAGCAGCTTTCAGGGACAGCACTATGGC. It translates to CASSFQGQHYG. From start to end, the CDR3 is CASSFQGQHYGYTF. Drawing the rest from reference TRBV2 and TRBJ1-2, the complete variable domain is EPEVTQTPSHQVTQMGQEVILRCVPISNHLYFYWYRQILGQKVEFLVSFYNNEISEKSEIFDDQFSVERPDGSNFTLKIRSTKLEDSAMYFCASSFQGQHYGYTFGSGTRLTVV.